These 8 T cell receptor beta chains were all obtained from the same sample, sequenced in a study of CD8+ T cells in alopecia areata. RNA was extracted and reverse transcribed into cDNA as the sequencing template. The repertoire was sequenced with immunoSEQ multiplex PCR; TCRdb's copy has only in-frame clones and lacks some. The sample shows 200,000 to 250,000 clones, less than 75% of them seen only once. Noted treatment: oral pan-JAK inhibitor, 5-10 mg twice daily. The sample in question was CD4+ T cells sorted from blood, obtained at week 4, from a patient treated with tofacitinib. These receptor sequences come from a human donor with alopecia areata.

This sequence joins TRBV27 and TRBJ2-7; 7 bases fit TRBD1. The CDR3 is 13 amino acids. Germline trimming cut 4 bases from V and 2 bases from J; bases unmatched to any gene: 2. Germline loops: CDR1 MNHEY, CDR2 SMNVEV (reference sequence). Here the CDR3 DNA reads TGTGCCAGCAGTTCGGACAGGCCCTACGAGCAGTACTTC. Translating gives CASSSDRPYEQYF.

This clone was seen many times. This chain joins TRBV11-2 and TRBJ2-7; no reliable D call. The V gene lost 5 bases and the J gene lost 7 bases, with 9 bases spanning the gap. The V gene's germline CDR1 is SGHAT and CDR2 FQNNGV. The CDR3 contains 11 residues. CDR3 protein: CASSRGLEQYF. CDR3 nucleotides: TGTGCCAGCAGCCGAGGTTTAGAGCAGTACTTC.

The V and J genes are TRBV29-1 and TRBJ2-6; D ambiguous. Per germline, CDR1 SQVTM and CDR2 ANQGSEA. V shed 2 bases and J shed 3 bases, with 5 bases lying between them. This CDR3 comprises 13 residues. CDR3: CSVELGGANVLTF. CDR3 sequence (DNA): TGCAGCGTTGAACTGGGTGGGGCCAACGTCCTGACTTTC.

The gene calls are TRBV28 and TRBJ1-2; D call uncertain. This CDR3 has 12 amino acids. V gave up 7 bases and J gave up 8 bases, with 14 bases separating them. Per the germline V gene, CDR1 is MDHEN and CDR2 is SYDVKM. The CDR3 protein is CASTTKGTGYTF. CDR3 DNA sequence: TGTGCCAGCACCACAAAGGGTACCGGCTACACCTTC.

In nucleotides, the CDR3 is TGCGCCAGCAGCCAAGCCTACCGTTCAGGGGGTCTGAACACTGAAGCTTTCTTT. Protein sequence: CASSQAYRSGGLNTEAFF. The V call is TRBV4-3, the J call TRBJ1-1, with 7 bases aligning to TRBD1. CDR3 size: 18 residues. V lost 1 base to trimming and J lost 0 bases; unmatched junction nucleotides: 11. Looked up from germline, CDR1 is LGHNA and CDR2 is YSLEER.

The V call is TRBV30, the J call TRBJ1-2; D unclear. Germline values: CDR1 GTSNPN, CDR2 SVGIG (reference sequence). Trimming cost V 3 bases and J 0 bases, with 14 bases left between them. The CDR3 contains 15 residues. For the CDR3, the DNA is TGTGCCTGGAGGTTGAGGGTGGGAGCTAACTATGGCTACACCTTC. It encodes CAWRLRVGANYGYTF.

This chain uses TRBV30 with TRBJ2-3; 16 positions agree with TRBD2. The germline V gene encodes CDR1 GTSNPN and CDR2 SVGIG (reference sequence). The CDR3 is made up of 16 amino acids. Losses at the gene ends were 4 bases for V and 7 bases for J; bases not matched to a gene: 8. DNA of the CDR3: TGTGCCTGGACCGAGGGACTAGCGGGGGGGCAAAATACGCAGTATTTT. This gives the protein CAWTEGLAGGQNTQYF.

The J gene is TRBJ1-1, the V gene TRBV10-3; no reliable D call. The V end was cut by 6 bases, the J end by 1 base, with 9 bases between. Germline V gene sequence: CDR1 ENHRY, CDR2 SYGVKD. CDR3 length: 13 residues. The CDR3 sequence is CAIRTLRNTEAFF. The CDR3, as DNA: TGTGCCATCAGGACACTCAGGAACACTGAAGCTTTCTTT.